Each of the 26 T cell receptor beta chains below was sequenced from the same sample in a study of cytomegalovirus exposure and HLA in healthy donors. Both 60 Vbeta primers and 13 Jbeta primers went into the PCR. Assay used: immunoSEQ multiplex PCR; TCRdb lists only in-frame clones, some missing. The profile shows about 200,000 clones, approximately 85% of them singletons. The sample comprised PBMCs. Every receptor here comes from a woman between 45 and 60 years old in good health and CMV-seronegative.

V gene TRBV18 combines with J gene TRBJ2-7; D perhaps matches TRBD2 (6 bases). CDR3 length equals 14 residues. Trimming stripped 0 bases from V and 3 bases from J, with 9 bases between. Germline V gene lookup returns CDR1 KGHSH and CDR2 LQKENI. The CDR3 loop is CASSPPAGGYEQYF. CDR3 DNA sequence: TGTGCCAGCTCACCACCAGCCGGGGGCTACGAGCAGTACTTC. Supplemented by reference TRBV18 and TRBJ2-7, the full variable domain reads NAGVMQNPRHLVRRRGQEARLRCSPMKGHSHVYWYRQLPEEGLKFMVYLQKENIIDESGMPKERFSAEFPKEGPSILRIQQVVRGDSAAYFCASSPPAGGYEQYFGPGTRLTVT.

The gene calls are TRBV29-1 and TRBJ2-1, with D possibly matching TRBD2 (5 bases). The CDR3 length is 15 residues. CDR1 SQVTM and CDR2 ANQGSEA come from the germline V gene. V lost 4 bases, J lost 2 bases, and 15 bases lay in between. The CDR3 here is CSVAEGRGAYNEQFF. The DNA for the CDR3 is TGCAGCGTTGCTGAGGGTAGAGGAGCCTACAATGAGCAGTTCTTC.

The CDR3 reads CASSLVLEDEQFF. The CDR3 DNA follows: TGTGCCAGCAGCTTAGTACTAGAGGATGAGCAGTTCTTC. The V call is TRBV11-2, the J call TRBJ2-1, with D possibly TRBD2 on 5 matching bases. This CDR3 has 13 amino acids. V was pared by 1 base and J by 8 bases, with 9 bases between. CDR1 is SGHAT and CDR2 is FQNNGV in the germline V gene.

This chain connects TRBV7-8 to TRBJ1-5; D is possibly TRBD1 (5 bases). The germline V and J ends were trimmed by 2 bases and 7 bases, with 9 bases remaining between them. The CDR3 loop spans 13 amino acids. CDR1 and CDR2 (germline): SGHVS, FQNEAQ. The DNA of the CDR3 is TGTGCCAGCAGCTTAACAGGACGGCAGCCCCAGCATTTT. This translates into CASSLTGRQPQHF.

This clone was counted between two and nine times. The rearrangement links TRBV7-2 to TRBJ2-1; 9 nucleotides agree with TRBD1. CDR1 is SGHTA, CDR2 FQGNSA, per germline. The CDR3 has 16 amino acids. V lost 5 bases, J lost 8 bases, and 13 bases stayed unmatched. CDR3 nucleotides: TGTGCCAGCAGCCCTAGGACGGGACAGGGAACCTATGAGCAGTTCTTC. Its protein is CASSPRTGQGTYEQFF. Full variable domain (rest looked up from reference TRBV7-2 and TRBJ2-1): GAGVSQSPSNKVTEKGKDVELRCDPISGHTALYWYRQSLGQGLEFLIYFQGNSAPDKSGLPSDRFSAERTGGSVSTLTIQRTQQEDSAVYLCASSPRTGQGTYEQFFGPGTRLTVL.

V gene TRBV27 combines with J gene TRBJ2-3; perhaps TRBD1 as D (5 bases). The CDR3 runs 15 residues. V was pared by 4 bases and J by 0 bases, with 11 bases between. In germline, CDR1 is MNHEY, CDR2 SMNVEV (reference sequence). In DNA form, the CDR3 reads TGTGCCAGCAGTTCGTCAGGGTCGAGCACAGATACGCAGTATTTT. As protein: CASSSSGSSTDTQYF.

The chain links TRBV28 to TRBJ1-4; D is perhaps TRBD1 (5 bases). V gave up 6 bases and J gave up 3 bases, with 17 bases separating them. The germline V gene encodes CDR1 MDHEN and CDR2 SYDVKM. The CDR3 sequence is 16 residues long. The CDR3 is CASSPGLAGPNEKLFF. CDR3 coding DNA: TGTGCCAGCAGCCCCGGTTTGGCAGGGCCTAATGAAAAACTGTTTTTT.

The chain recombines TRBV6-6 with TRBJ2-7; D is possibly TRBD1 (6 bases). The V gene's germline CDR1 is MNHNY and CDR2 SVGAGI (reference sequence). Trimming removed 6 bases at V and 0 bases at J, with 12 bases between. This CDR3 is 14 amino acids long. CDR3 region: CASRTGLYSYEQYF. In nucleotides, the CDR3 is TGTGCCAGCAGAACAGGGCTTTACTCCTACGAGCAGTACTTC.

J is TRBJ2-7 and V is TRBV5-1, with a tentative D call TRBD1 (5 bases). This CDR3 has 14 residues. Trimming pared 4 bases from V and 2 bases from J, leaving 13 bases between. Germline V gene lookup returns CDR1 SGHRS and CDR2 YFSETQ. The CDR3 protein is CASSTRQRPYEQYF. For the CDR3, the DNA is TGCGCCAGCAGCACCCGACAGAGACCCTACGAGCAGTACTTC.

The CDR3 DNA follows: TGTGCCAGCTCACCAAGGGACAGTGGCACGGGGCCCCAGCATTTT. It is translated as CASSPRDSGTGPQHF. This chain connects TRBV18 to TRBJ1-5; 7 bases map to TRBD1. The CDR3 is 15 amino acids. The V gene end was trimmed by 2 bases and the J gene end by 9 bases; junction bases not matched to a gene: 10. CDR1 KGHSH and CDR2 LQKENI come from the germline V gene.

The chain is built from TRBV18 and TRBJ1-1; D ambiguous. Germline CDR1 and CDR2: KGHSH and LQKENI. The CDR3 has 16 amino acids. The V end lost 2 bases, the J end lost 0 bases, and 13 bases lay between the germline ends. The DNA of the CDR3 is TGTGCCAGCTCACCAATTCCTAACAGATTGAACACTGAAGCTTTCTTT. This gives the protein CASSPIPNRLNTEAFF.

This clone was detected once. The chain links TRBV28 to TRBJ1-1; D uncertain. The CDR3 has 13 residues. CDR1 MDHEN and CDR2 SYDVKM come from the germline V gene. Trimming cost V 10 bases and J 1 base, with 13 bases left between them. CDR3 sequence (DNA): TGTGCCACCCGAGAGATAAAGAACACTGAAGCTTTCTTT. Encoded protein: CATREIKNTEAFF.

V and J are TRBV5-1 and TRBJ2-1; 11 bases are a match to TRBD2. Trimming cost V 1 base and J 7 bases; bases outside gene matches: 7. The CDR3 is made up of 16 amino acids. Germline lookup yields CDR1 SGHRS and CDR2 YFSETQ. The CDR3 region has the DNA TGCGCCAGCAGCTTGATAGCGGGAGGGCCAGGTAATGAGCAGTTCTTC. This encodes CASSLIAGGPGNEQFF.

The chain combines TRBV18 with TRBJ2-3, with 10 bases lining up with TRBD1. The CDR3 is 15 amino acids. The germline CDR1 and CDR2 sequences are KGHSH and LQKENI. V shed 4 bases and J 1 base; nucleotides not matched to a gene: 2. The CDR3 nucleotides are TGTGCCAGCTCACGGGACAGGGGTGGCACAGATACGCAGTATTTT. Translated: CASSRDRGGTDTQYF.

This chain joins TRBV29-1 and TRBJ1-1; no definite D call. The CDR3 contains 13 residues. Trimming left V 3 bases short and J 4 bases short, with 12 bases between. CDR1 is SQVTM, CDR2 ANQGSEA, per germline. The CDR3 sequence: CSVDTSGVTEAFF. CDR3 DNA: TGCAGCGTTGATACTTCGGGAGTCACTGAAGCTTTCTTT.

The count of this clone is one. The V gene is TRBV7-2, the J gene TRBJ2-2; tentatively, D is TRBD2 (5 bases). The CDR3 has 17 amino acids. Germline CDR1 SGHTA, CDR2 FQGNSA. V lost 5 bases and J lost 4, with 20 bases in between. This chain's CDR3 is CASSHRTPASFTGELFF. DNA of the CDR3: TGTGCCAGCAGCCACCGGACTCCCGCTTCATTCACCGGGGAGCTGTTTTTT.

The gene calls are TRBV6-5 and TRBJ1-4; D is uncertain. Deletions cut 3 bases from V and 0 bases from J, with 11 bases between. CDR1 is MNHEY and CDR2 is SVGAGI in the germline V gene. The CDR3 has 16 amino acids. CDR3 nucleotide sequence: TGTGCCAGCAGTTATTCGAAGAGCCCAACTAATGAAAAACTGTTTTTT. As protein: CASSYSKSPTNEKLFF.

This clone occurred once. Additional DNA sequences in this sample encode the identical CDR3. This chain's CDR3 is CASSSTVYEQYF. CDR3 in DNA: TGTGCCAGCAGCTCGACAGTTTACGAGCAGTACTTC. The rearrangement joins TRBV7-9 to TRBJ2-7; D is perhaps TRBD1 (5 bases). Germline CDR1 SEHNR, CDR2 FQNEAQ (reference sequence). The CDR3 length is 12 residues. The germline V and J ends were trimmed by 4 bases and 4 bases, with 8 bases remaining between them.

V and J are TRBV10-3 and TRBJ1-2; 11 nucleotides agree with TRBD1. This CDR3 comprises 14 residues. CDR1 is ENHRY, CDR2 SYGVKD, per germline. The V segment lost 4 bases and the J segment 6 bases; nucleotides outside the gene matches: 4. The chain's CDR3 is CAISGTGGRDGYTF. In DNA, the CDR3 is TGTGCCATCAGTGGGACAGGGGGCAGGGATGGCTACACCTTC.

This chain connects TRBV6-6 to TRBJ2-2; 10 nucleotides line up with TRBD2. CDR1 is MNHNY, CDR2 SVGAGI, per germline (reference sequence). CDR3 length: 15 residues. V gave up 7 bases and J gave up 2 bases; unmatched junction bases: 4. CDR3 in DNA: TGTGCCAGCACCGGACTAGCGGTAAACACCGGGGAGCTGTTTTTT. Amino acid sequence: CASTGLAVNTGELFF.

This chain connects TRBV28 to TRBJ2-7; 11 bases are a match to TRBD1. The CDR3 has 15 amino acids. With 6 bases clipped from V and 4 bases from J, the junction kept 8 bases outside the gene matches. Germline CDR1 is MDHEN and CDR2 is SYDVKM. The CDR3 sequence is CASSLPGTGGYEQYF. The CDR3 nucleotides are TGTGCCAGCAGCCTACCCGGGACAGGGGGGTACGAGCAGTACTTC.

The rearrangement joins TRBV28 to TRBJ2-7, with 10 nucleotides matching TRBD2. Germline values: CDR1 MDHEN, CDR2 SYDVKM. The CDR3 sequence is 18 residues long. V lost 6 bases and J lost 0; bases outside the gene matches: 14. CDR3 in DNA: TGTGCCAGCAGGTTGCGAACGTATAGCGGGGGGAGCTCCTACGAGCAGTACTTC. As protein: CASRLRTYSGGSSYEQYF.

The gene calls are TRBV19 and TRBJ2-1; weak D call: TRBD1 (7 bases). Trimming removed 10 bases from V and 8 bases from J, with 9 bases in between. The V gene's germline CDR1 is LNHDA and CDR2 SQIVND (reference sequence). The CDR3 sequence is 10 residues long. The CDR3: CATRGDEQFF. As DNA, the CDR3 is TGTGCCACCAGGGGGGATGAGCAGTTCTTC.

This clone was seen a handful of times. V usage is TRBV2 and J usage is TRBJ2-3; 9 bases agree with TRBD2. Germline-derived CDR1 and CDR2 are SNHLY and FYNNEI. The junction had 5 bases not matched to a gene; V was cut back by 4 bases and J by 0 bases. CDR3 length: 16 amino acids. The chain's CDR3 is CASSGAAGGSTDTQYF. CDR3 nucleotide sequence: TGTGCCAGCAGTGGTGCAGCGGGGGGTAGCACAGATACGCAGTATTTT. Filled out from reference TRBV2 and TRBJ2-3, the complete variable domain reads EPEVTQTPSHQVTQMGQEVILRCVPISNHLYFYWYRQILGQKVEFLVSFYNNEISEKSEIFDDQFSVERPDGSNFTLKIRSTKLEDSAMYFCASSGAAGGSTDTQYFGPGTRLTVL.

This chain joins TRBV6-5 and TRBJ2-2; 7 bases map to TRBD1. V lost 6 bases, J lost 7 bases, and 8 bases stayed unmatched. CDR3 size: 14 residues. Germline V gene data show CDR1 as MNHEY and CDR2 as SVGAGI. The CDR3 DNA sequence: TGTGCCAGCAGAACCGGGACAGCTGTCGGGGAGCTGTTTTTT. Protein: CASRTGTAVGELFF.

The chain couples TRBV12-5 to TRBJ1-1, with D unresolved. The ends were cut back, 2 bases at V and 4 bases at J, with 8 bases in the middle. Germline V gene data show CDR1 as LGHNT and CDR2 as FRNRAP. The CDR3 has 13 residues. The CDR3 DNA reads as TGTGCTAGTGGTTTGACAGTGGGCACTGAAGCTTTCTTT. Translated: CASGLTVGTEAFF.